This record covers a single T cell receptor (beta chain). This specimen comes from a study of T-cell memory formation after mild COVID-19. The length of the CDR3 is 13 residues. In germline, CDR1 is WSHSY, CDR2 SAAADI. Trimming removed 2 bases at V and 4 bases at J, with 8 bases between. From the 5' RACE reads, TCRdb called clonotypes with MiXCR, one entry per CDR3 protein. This table holds hundreds of thousands of distinct CDR3 sequences, 25% to 30% found once. Sequenced sample: PBMCs or a T cell subset sorted from them (not recorded which). The chain links TRBV10-2 to TRBJ1-2, with TRBD1 as a possible D gene (6 bases). The TCR sequence derives from an adult woman who had mild COVID-19 (a few samples of this study predate the infection). Cell type and time point are not known. As DNA, the CDR3 is TGCGCCAGCAGTGAGAACAGGGCCTATGGCTACACCTTC. Translated: CASSENRAYGYTF.